This passage covers 13 T cell receptor beta chains from one sample sequenced in a study of spatial heterogeneity in lung cancer. A single record per CDR3 protein comes from TCRdb applying MiXCR to the 5' RACE reads. The sample holds some 3,400 distinct CDR3 sequences; under 15% are singletons and the top ten take more than 20%. The study's findings and limits: It was found that expanded intratumoral alpha and beta TCR counts tracked tumor mutation counts.

Their antigens remain unidentified. Regarding time point: sample taken at primary tumor resection. This material consisted of lung tumor tissue, taken at surgery. These receptors all stem from a female donor with early-stage non-small cell lung cancer.

By frequency in the sample, this clonotype is medium-sized. In a library made to pick up alpha chains, this beta chain is a stray read with a size that means little. V is TRBV24-1 and J is TRBJ2-1; a weak D match, TRBD1 (6 bases). Trimming took 4 bases from V and 13 from J, leaving 19 bases between them. The CDR3 spans 14 residues. Germline V gene lookup returns CDR1 KGHDR and CDR2 SFDVKD. The CDR3 loop is CATSEPFDRSYQFF. CDR3 in DNA: TGTGCCACCAGTGAGCCGTTTGACAGGAGTTACCAGTTCTTC.

This clonotype was observed at least ten times. Because this beta chain is a stray read in a library intended to capture alpha chains, its abundance should not be given much weight. V is TRBV5-6 and J is TRBJ2-4; D ambiguous. V was trimmed by 4 bases and J by 4 bases, leaving 12 bases between them. The CDR3 length is 14 residues. Germline V gene data show CDR1 as SGHDT and CDR2 as YYEEEE. The CDR3: CASSGWGFKNIQYF. The CDR3 coding sequence is TGTGCCAGCAGCGGGTGGGGATTTAAAAACATTCAGTACTTC.

For this clonotype: The library was built for alpha chains, so this beta chain is an off-target read and its size means little. This chain links TRBV28 with TRBJ1-1; D is perhaps TRBD1 (5 bases). The V and J ends lost 2 bases and 5 bases respectively, with 12 bases between them. This CDR3 is 14 amino acids long. CDR1 is MDHEN, CDR2 SYDVKM, per germline. Here the CDR3 reads CASSLSWGKTEAFF. The CDR3 DNA is TGTGCCAGCAGTTTAAGTTGGGGGAAGACTGAAGCTTTCTTT.

This clonotype has a count of ten or more. The library was built for alpha chains, so this beta chain is an off-target read and its size means little. This chain links TRBV7-9 with TRBJ1-6; 8 positions agree with TRBD1. V lost 8 bases and J lost 4; bases outside the gene matches: 4. The CDR3 has 14 residues. CDR1 SEHNR and CDR2 FQNEAQ come from the germline V gene (reference sequence). CDR3 sequence (DNA): TGTGCCAGCCGAGGACAGGGTTATAATTCACCCCTCCACTTT. Translated, it gives CASRGQGYNSPLHF. The full variable domain, with the rest looked up from reference TRBV7-9 and TRBJ1-6, is DTGVSQNPRHKITKRGQNVTFRCDPISEHNRLYWYRQTLGQGPEFLTYFQNEAQLEKSRLLSDRFSAERPKGSFSTLEIQRTEQGDSAMYLCASRGQGYNSPLHFGNGTRLTVT.

This clonotype rates as medium-sized. The library was prepared for alpha chains; this beta chain is a stray read, so its frequency means little. The rearrangement uses TRBV6-1 and TRBJ1-5; TRBD1 aligns across 10 bases. The length of the CDR3 is 16 residues. The germline CDR1 and CDR2 sequences are MNHNS and SASEGT. V was clipped by 2 bases and J by 7 bases; unmatched bases: 8. The CDR3 coding sequence is TGTGCCAGCAGTGAACGTCTGACAGGGGGCAGACAGCCCCAGCATTTT. Its protein product is CASSERLTGGRQPQHF.

With regard to this clonotype: The junction shows a germline mismatch at one end, possibly a read error. The size of this beta chain means little, since it is a stray read in a library made for alpha chains. This chain links TRBV12-3 or TRBV12-4 with TRBJ2-2, with 13 positions matching TRBD2. The CDR3 contains 17 residues. The CDR3: CASSSITSGGGTWELFF. The CDR3 nucleotides are TGTGCCAGCAGTTCGATTACTAGCGGGGGGGGCACCTGGGAGCTGTTTTTT.

This clonotype is categorized as medium-sized. This beta chain is an off-target read within a library intended for alpha chains, so its frequency means little. V and J are TRBV11-1 and TRBJ1-5; the D gene is possibly TRBD1 (6 bases). The CDR3 length is 13 residues. Trimming stripped 5 bases from V and 7 bases from J, with 12 bases between. Looked up from germline, CDR1 is SGHAT and CDR2 is FQDESV (reference sequence). CDR3 protein: CASSPDRRQPQHF. In nucleotides, the CDR3 is TGTGCCAGCAGCCCCGACAGGCGACAGCCCCAGCATTTT. The whole variable domain, filled in from reference TRBV11-1 and TRBJ1-5, reads EAEVAQSPRYKITEKSQAVAFWCDPISGHATLYWYRQILGQGPELLVQFQDESVVDDSQLPKDRFSAERLKGVDSTLKIQPAELGDSAMYLCASSPDRRQPQHFGDGTRLSIL.

This clonotype was seen a handful of times. This beta chain is an off-target read within a library intended for alpha chains, so its frequency means little. This chain joins TRBV7-2 and TRBJ2-7; TRBD1 aligns across 10 bases. Trimming took 5 bases from V and 0 from J; bases not matched to a gene: 4. The CDR3 consists of 15 residues. CDR1 is SGHTA and CDR2 is FQGNSA in the germline V gene. The chain's CDR3 is CASSAGTGVSYEQYF. CDR3 DNA sequence: TGTGCCAGCAGCGCCGGGACAGGGGTCTCCTACGAGCAGTACTTC.

A word on this clonotype: This beta chain came through as a stray read in a library set up for alpha chains, and its size says little. The rearrangement uses TRBV29-1 and TRBJ1-1; D is undetermined. V was shortened by 5 bases and J by 4 bases, with 8 bases between the two germline ends. The V gene's germline CDR1 is SQVTM and CDR2 ANQGSEA. This CDR3 has 11 residues. CDR3 sequence (DNA): TGCAGCGTTTTTACCGGCACTGAAGCTTTCTTT. The encoded protein is CSVFTGTEAFF.

This clonotype is medium-sized within its sample. This beta chain turned up in a library designed for alpha chains; as an off-target read, its abundance says little. The chain carries TRBV12-3 or TRBV12-4 and TRBJ2-5, with 12 positions matching TRBD2. The CDR3 extends over 15 amino acids. The V segment lost 11 bases and the J segment 5 bases; nucleotides outside the gene matches: 12. CDR3 loop: CASRRASGGVETQYF. The CDR3, as DNA: TGTGCCTCCCGACGGGCTAGCGGGGGGGTGGAGACCCAGTACTTC.

Judged by abundance, this clonotype is medium-sized. Little can be read into the size of this beta chain, an off-target read in a library designed for alpha chains. The rearrangement joins TRBV19 to TRBJ1-5; D unresolved. V dropped 2 bases and J dropped 2 bases, with 13 bases sitting between them. The CDR3 is made up of 16 amino acids. Germline V lookup: CDR1 LNHDA, CDR2 SQIVND (reference sequence). The CDR3 DNA is TGTGCCAGTAGTATACATCTCGCTGGTGGCAATCAGCCCCAGCATTTT. It yields the protein CASSIHLAGGNQPQHF.

This clonotype is medium-sized by share. The library was prepared for alpha chains; this beta chain is a stray read, so its frequency means little. This sequence joins TRBV10-2 and TRBJ2-3; tentative D call: TRBD1 (6 bases). Germline V gene data show CDR1 as WSHSY and CDR2 as SAAADI. Trimming cost V 6 bases and J 3 bases, with 10 bases left between them. The CDR3 is made up of 13 amino acids. CDR3 amino acids: CASRTGYTDTQYF. In DNA form, the CDR3 reads TGCGCCAGCAGAACAGGGTATACAGATACGCAGTATTTT.

In its sample, this clonotype ranks as large. This beta chain appears as a stray read in a library generated for alpha chains; its size is not informative. CDR3 coding DNA: TGTGCCAGCAGCTTGGTAGGGCAAGAAACTGAAGCTTTCTTT. Translated: CASSLVGQETEAFF. The chain links TRBV5-4 to TRBJ1-1, with D uncertain. Looked up from germline, CDR1 is SGHNT and CDR2 is YYREEE (reference sequence). There are 14 residues in the CDR3. V lost 0 bases, J lost 5 bases, and 11 bases lay in between.